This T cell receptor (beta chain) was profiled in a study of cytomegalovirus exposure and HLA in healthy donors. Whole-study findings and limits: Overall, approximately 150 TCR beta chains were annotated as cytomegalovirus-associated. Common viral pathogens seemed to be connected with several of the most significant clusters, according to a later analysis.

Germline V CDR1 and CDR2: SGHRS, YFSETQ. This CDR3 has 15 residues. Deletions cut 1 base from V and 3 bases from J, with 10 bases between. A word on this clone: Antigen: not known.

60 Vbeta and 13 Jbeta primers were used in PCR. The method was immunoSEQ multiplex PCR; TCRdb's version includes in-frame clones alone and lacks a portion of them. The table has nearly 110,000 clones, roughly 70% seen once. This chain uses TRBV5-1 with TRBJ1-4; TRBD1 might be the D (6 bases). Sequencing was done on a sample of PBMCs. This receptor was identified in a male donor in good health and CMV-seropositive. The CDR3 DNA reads TGCGCCAGCAGCTTGCGGCAGGGGCCTAATGAAAAACTGTTTTTT. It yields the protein CASSLRQGPNEKLFF.